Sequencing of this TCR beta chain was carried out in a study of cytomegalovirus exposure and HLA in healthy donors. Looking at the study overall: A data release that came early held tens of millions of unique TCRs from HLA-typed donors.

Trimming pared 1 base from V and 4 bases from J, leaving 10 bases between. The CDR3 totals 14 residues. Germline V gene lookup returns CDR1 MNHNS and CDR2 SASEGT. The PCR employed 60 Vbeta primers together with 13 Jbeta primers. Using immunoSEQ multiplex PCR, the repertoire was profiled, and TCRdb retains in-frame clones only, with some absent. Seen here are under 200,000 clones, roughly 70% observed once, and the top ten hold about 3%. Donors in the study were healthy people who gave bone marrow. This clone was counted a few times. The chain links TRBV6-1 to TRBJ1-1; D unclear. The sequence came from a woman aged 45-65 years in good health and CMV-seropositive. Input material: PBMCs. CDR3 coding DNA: TGTGCCAGCAGTGAAGTGAGGGCGGGCACTGAAGCTTTCTTT. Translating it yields CASSEVRAGTEAFF.